This T cell receptor beta chain was documented in a study of cytotoxic CD8 clonotypes in ibrutinib-treated CLL. Study overall: Investigators collected response samples after a median approximately twelve months of treatment, range 6 to 36. General study points: An increase in clonality occurred at ibrutinib response, followed by a return toward baseline at progression. Different sampling times were used for sustained-remission and progressing patients. There were few public clonotypes, and on treatment they contracted or stayed stable.

As for this clone: Antigen: not known.

The repertoire was sequenced with immunoSEQ multiplex PCR; TCRdb's copy has only in-frame clones and lacks some. Here the sample spans hundreds of thousands of clones, 70% being singletons. CDR1 MNHEY and CDR2 SMNVEV come from the germline V gene (reference sequence). V gave up 3 bases and J gave up 4 bases, with 16 bases separating them. CDR3 size: 15 residues. This chain uses TRBV27 with TRBJ2-7; D may be TRBD2 (6 bases). The source is a human donor with chronic lymphocytic leukemia. This sample comprised PBMCs, obtained after 24 months of ibrutinib treatment. CDR3 amino acids: CASSLDTGVGYEQYF. For the CDR3, the DNA is TGTGCCAGCAGTTTGGACACGGGGGTGGGGTACGAGCAGTACTTC.